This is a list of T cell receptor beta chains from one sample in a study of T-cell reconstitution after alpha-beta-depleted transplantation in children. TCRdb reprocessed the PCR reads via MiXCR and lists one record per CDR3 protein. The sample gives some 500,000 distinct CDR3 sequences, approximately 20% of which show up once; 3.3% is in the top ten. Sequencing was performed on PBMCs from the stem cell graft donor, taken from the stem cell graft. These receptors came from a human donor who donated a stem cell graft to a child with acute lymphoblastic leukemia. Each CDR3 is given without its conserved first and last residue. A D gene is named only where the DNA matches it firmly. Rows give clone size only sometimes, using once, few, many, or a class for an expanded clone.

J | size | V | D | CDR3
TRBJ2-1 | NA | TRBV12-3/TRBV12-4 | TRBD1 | ASSWDRGDNEQF
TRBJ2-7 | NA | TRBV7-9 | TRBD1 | ASSSRTGSTYEQY
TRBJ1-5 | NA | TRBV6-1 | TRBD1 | ASSPGQANQPQH
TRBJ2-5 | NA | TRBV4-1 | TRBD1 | ASSQPGTGGETQY
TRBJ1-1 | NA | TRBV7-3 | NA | ASSPRQRSEAF
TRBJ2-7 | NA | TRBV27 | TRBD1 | ASSFHRGEQY
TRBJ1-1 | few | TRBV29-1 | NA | SVALMVSQNTEAF
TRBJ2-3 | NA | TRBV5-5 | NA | ASSLPGITTRY
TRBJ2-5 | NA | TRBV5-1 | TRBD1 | ASSTGQGRKGETQY
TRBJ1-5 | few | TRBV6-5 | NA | ASSYSATGSNQPQH
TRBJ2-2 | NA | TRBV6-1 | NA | ASSSGLQPTGELF
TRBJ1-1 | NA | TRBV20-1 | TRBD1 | SARRGTGMNTEAF
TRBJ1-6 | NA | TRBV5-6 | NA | ASSSDTVYSPLH
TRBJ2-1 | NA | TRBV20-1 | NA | STNLGLGYNEQF
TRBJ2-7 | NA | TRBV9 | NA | ASSQRVAAGNEQY
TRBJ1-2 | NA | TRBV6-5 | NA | ASTTLGYGYT
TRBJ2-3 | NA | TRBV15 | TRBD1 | ATSDRTGGADTQY
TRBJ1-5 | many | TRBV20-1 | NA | SARDWGRANQPQH
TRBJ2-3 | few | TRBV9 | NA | ASSARPARPDTQY
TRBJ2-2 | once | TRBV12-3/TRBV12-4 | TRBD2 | ASSFPGLAAMNTGELF
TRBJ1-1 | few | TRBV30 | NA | AWGTLRAEAF
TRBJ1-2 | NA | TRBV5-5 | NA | ASSLLSRFDGYT
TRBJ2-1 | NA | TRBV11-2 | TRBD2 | ASSLVRSGIASYNEQF
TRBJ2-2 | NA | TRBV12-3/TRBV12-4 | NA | ASTQWTGELF
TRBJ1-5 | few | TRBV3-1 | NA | ASSRSGNQPQH
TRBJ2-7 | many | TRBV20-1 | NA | SVTGQGPYEQY
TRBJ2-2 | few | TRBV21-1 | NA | ASSPSSHRGNTGELF
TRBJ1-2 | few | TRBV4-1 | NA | ASSQEGYGYT
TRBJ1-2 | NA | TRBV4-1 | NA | ASSHLQGPRGPNYGYT